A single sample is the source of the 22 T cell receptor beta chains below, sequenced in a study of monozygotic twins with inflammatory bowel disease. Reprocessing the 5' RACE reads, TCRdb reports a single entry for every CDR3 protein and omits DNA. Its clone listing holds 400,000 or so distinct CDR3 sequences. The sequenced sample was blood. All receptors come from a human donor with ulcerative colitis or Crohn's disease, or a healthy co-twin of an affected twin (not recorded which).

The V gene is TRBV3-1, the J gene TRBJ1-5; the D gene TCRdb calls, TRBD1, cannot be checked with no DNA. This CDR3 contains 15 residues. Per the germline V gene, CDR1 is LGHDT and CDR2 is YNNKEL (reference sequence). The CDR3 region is CASSQAQGFNQPQHF.

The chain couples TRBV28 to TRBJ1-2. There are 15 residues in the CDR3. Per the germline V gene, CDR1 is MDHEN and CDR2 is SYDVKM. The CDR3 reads CASSSPGGRDYGYTF.

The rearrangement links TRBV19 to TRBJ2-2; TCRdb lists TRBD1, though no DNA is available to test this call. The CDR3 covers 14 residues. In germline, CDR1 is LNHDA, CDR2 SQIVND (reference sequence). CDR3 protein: CATAGPPYTGELFF.

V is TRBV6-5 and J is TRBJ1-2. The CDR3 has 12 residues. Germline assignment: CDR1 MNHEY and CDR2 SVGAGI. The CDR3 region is CASSYGVGGYTF.

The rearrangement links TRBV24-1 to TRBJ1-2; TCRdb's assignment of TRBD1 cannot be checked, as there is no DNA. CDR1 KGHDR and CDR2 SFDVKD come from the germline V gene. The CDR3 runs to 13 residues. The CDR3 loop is CATSPGAYYGYTF.

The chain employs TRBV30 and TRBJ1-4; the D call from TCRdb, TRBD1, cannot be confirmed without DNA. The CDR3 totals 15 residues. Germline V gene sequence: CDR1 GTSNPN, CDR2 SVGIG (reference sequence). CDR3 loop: CAWSGKGATNEKLFF.

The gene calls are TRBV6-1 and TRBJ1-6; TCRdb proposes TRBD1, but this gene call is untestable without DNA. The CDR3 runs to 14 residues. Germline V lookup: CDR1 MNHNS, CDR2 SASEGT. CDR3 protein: CASRGGHRYSPLHF.

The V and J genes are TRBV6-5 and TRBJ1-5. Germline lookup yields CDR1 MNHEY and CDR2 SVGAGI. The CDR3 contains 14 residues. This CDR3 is CASSYGRFGQPQHF.

The CDR3 region is CASSLSGGGLYEQYF. The rearrangement uses TRBV28 and TRBJ2-7; with no DNA, the TCRdb D assignment of TRBD1 cannot be verified. This CDR3 spans 15 amino acids. CDR1 and CDR2 from the germline V gene are MDHEN and SYDVKM.

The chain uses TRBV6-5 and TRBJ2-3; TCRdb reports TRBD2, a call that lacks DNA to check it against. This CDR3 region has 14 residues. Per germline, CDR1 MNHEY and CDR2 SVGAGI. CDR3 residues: CASSYGLTTDTQYF.

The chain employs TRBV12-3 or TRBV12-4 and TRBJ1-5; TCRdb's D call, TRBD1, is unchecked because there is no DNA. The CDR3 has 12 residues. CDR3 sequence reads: CASSLPGGPQHF.

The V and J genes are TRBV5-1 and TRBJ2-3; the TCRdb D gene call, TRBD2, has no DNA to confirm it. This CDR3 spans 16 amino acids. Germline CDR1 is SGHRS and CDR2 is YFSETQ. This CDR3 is CASSLGTSGAADTQYF.

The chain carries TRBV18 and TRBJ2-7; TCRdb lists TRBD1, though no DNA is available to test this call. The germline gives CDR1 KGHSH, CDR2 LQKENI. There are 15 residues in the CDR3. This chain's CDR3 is CASSPPGQGSHEQYF.

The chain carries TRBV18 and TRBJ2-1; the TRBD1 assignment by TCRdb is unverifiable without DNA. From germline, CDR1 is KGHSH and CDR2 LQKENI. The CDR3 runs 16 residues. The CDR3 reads CASSPLYRGLVNEQFF.

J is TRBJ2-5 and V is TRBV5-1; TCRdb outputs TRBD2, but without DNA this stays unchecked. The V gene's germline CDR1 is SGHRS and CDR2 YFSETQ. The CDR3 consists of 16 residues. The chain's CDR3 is CASSLELAGPQETQYF.

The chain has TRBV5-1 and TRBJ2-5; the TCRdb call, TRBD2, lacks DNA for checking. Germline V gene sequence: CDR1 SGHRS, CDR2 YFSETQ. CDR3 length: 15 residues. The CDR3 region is CASSLSGGAGETQYF.

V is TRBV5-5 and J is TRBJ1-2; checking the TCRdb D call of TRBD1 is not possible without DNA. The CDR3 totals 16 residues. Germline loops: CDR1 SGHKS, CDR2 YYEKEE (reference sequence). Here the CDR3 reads CVSSLVLGTGDYGYTF. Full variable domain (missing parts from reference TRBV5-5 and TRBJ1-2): DAGVTQSPTHLIKTRGQQVTLRCSPISGHKSVSWYQQVLGQGPQFIFQYYEKEERGRGNFPDRFSARQFPNYSSELNVNALLLGDSALYLCVSSLVLGTGDYGYTFGSGTRLTVV.

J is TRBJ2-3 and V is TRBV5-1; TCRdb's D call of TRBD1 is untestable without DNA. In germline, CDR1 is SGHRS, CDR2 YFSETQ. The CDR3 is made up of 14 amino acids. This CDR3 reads CASSRGTSDDTQYF.

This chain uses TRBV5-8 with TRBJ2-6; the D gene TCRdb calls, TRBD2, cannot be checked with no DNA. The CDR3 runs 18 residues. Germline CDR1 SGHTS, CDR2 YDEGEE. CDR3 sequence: CASSLGLSGHSGANVLTF.

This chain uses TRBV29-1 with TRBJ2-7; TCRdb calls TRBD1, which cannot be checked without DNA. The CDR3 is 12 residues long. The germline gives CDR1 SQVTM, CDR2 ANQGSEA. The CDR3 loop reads CSATATSYEQYF.

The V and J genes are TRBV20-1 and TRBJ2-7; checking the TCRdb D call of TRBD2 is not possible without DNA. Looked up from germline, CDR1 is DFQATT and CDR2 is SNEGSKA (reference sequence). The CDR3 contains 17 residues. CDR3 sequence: CSARLQGLAGGLYEQYF.

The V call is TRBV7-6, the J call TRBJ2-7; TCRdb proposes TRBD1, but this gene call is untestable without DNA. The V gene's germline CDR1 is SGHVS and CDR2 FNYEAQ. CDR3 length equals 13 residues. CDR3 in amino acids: CASSLKPRYEQYF. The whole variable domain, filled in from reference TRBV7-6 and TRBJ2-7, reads GAGVSQSPRYKVTKRGQDVALRCDPISGHVSLYWYRQALGQGPEFLTYFNYEAQQDKSGLPNDRFSAERPEGSISTLTIQRTEQRDSAMYRCASSLKPRYEQYFGPGTRLTVT.